These 10 T cell receptor beta chains were all obtained from the same sample, sequenced in a study of cytomegalovirus exposure and HLA in healthy donors. Primers for the PCR totalled 60 Vbeta and 13 Jbeta. TCRdb's table, derived via immunoSEQ multiplex PCR, lists solely in-frame clones and lacks some. The sample is made up of about 200,000 clones, and the top ten hold about 6.8% of it. Material for sequencing was PBMCs. The receptors come from a man younger than 40 in good health and CMV-seronegative.

The chain recombines TRBV18 with TRBJ1-1; D possibly corresponds to TRBD1 (5 bases). Germline V lookup: CDR1 KGHSH, CDR2 LQKENI. The CDR3 is 18 residues long. V lost 3 bases and J lost 2, with 22 bases in between. CDR3 region: CASSPLGHSPQGNTEAFF. In nucleotides, the CDR3 is TGTGCCAGCTCACCCCTGGGTCATTCCCCCCAGGGCAACACTGAAGCTTTCTTT.

The chain combines TRBV5-1 with TRBJ2-3; maybe TRBD2 (6 bases). The germline V gene has CDR1 SGHRS and CDR2 YFSETQ. The V end lost 0 bases, the J end lost 0 bases, and 11 bases lay between the germline ends. The length of the CDR3 is 16 residues. The DNA of the CDR3 is TGCGCCAGCAGCTTGGCCGCAGGGACTAGCACAGATACGCAGTATTTT. It specifies CASSLAAGTSTDTQYF.

J is TRBJ2-3 and V is TRBV11-3, with 9 bases aligning to TRBD1. Germline CDR1 is SGHNT and CDR2 is YENEEA. The CDR3 has 18 amino acids. Trimming cost V 3 bases and J 2 bases; bases outside gene matches: 12. The CDR3 region has the DNA TGTGCCAGCAGCTTGATCCCGGACAGGGGACTTACCACAGATACGCAGTATTTT. It specifies CASSLIPDRGLTTDTQYF. The full variable domain, its missing parts supplied by reference TRBV11-3 and TRBJ2-3, is EAGVVQSPRYKIIEKKQPVAFWCNPISGHNTLYWYLQNLGQGPELLIRYENEEAVDDSQLPKDRFSAERLKGVDSTLKIQPAELGDSAVYLCASSLIPDRGLTTDTQYFGPGTRLTVL.

The chain links TRBV7-2 to TRBJ2-3; a possible D gene is TRBD2 (6 bases). Germline V gene lookup returns CDR1 SGHTA and CDR2 FQGNSA. The germline V and J ends were trimmed by 8 bases and 9 bases, with 12 bases remaining between them. The CDR3 contains 11 residues. The CDR3 spells CASSAGQTQYF. In nucleotides, the CDR3 is TGTGCCAGCTCGGCGGGGCAGACGCAGTATTTT.

V and J are TRBV28 and TRBJ2-3; a weak D match, TRBD2 (6 bases). The CDR3 spans 13 residues. Germline assignment: CDR1 MDHEN and CDR2 SYDVKM. Trimming removed 3 bases at V and 5 bases at J, with 9 bases between. Written as DNA, the CDR3 is TGTGCCAGCAGTTTGGCCGGGGGAGATACGCAGTATTTT. This translates into CASSLAGGDTQYF. Using reference TRBV28 and TRBJ2-3 for the parts outside the CDR3, the full variable domain is DVKVTQSSRYLVKRTGEKVFLECVQDMDHENMFWYRQDPGLGLRLIYFSYDVKMKEKGDIPEGYSVSREKKERFSLILESASTNQTSMYLCASSLAGGDTQYFGPGTRLTVL.

V gene TRBV11-3 combines with J gene TRBJ2-2; D perhaps matches TRBD1 (7 bases). The CDR3 has 16 residues. Looked up from germline, CDR1 is SGHNT and CDR2 is YENEEA. V was cut by 7 bases and J by 2 bases, with 17 bases left in between. CDR3 nucleotides: TGTGCCAGCACCGGGAAACAGGGGACTAACACCGGGGAGCTGTTTTTT. As protein: CASTGKQGTNTGELFF.

The CDR3 coding sequence is TGTGCCAGTAGTATTCCAATAGCGGGGGGGTTGTCCTACAATGAGCAGTTCTTC. Translating gives CASSIPIAGGLSYNEQFF. The chain carries TRBV19 and TRBJ2-1; 11 bases match TRBD2. With 3 bases clipped from V and 1 base from J, the junction kept 8 bases outside the gene matches. Germline CDR1 LNHDA, CDR2 SQIVND (reference sequence). The CDR3 covers 18 residues. The full variable domain, rest sourced from reference TRBV19 and TRBJ2-1, is DGGITQSPKYLFRKEGQNVTLSCEQNLNHDAMYWYRQDPGQGLRLIYYSQIVNDFQKGDIAEGYSVSREKKESFPLTVTSAQKNPTAFYLCASSIPIAGGLSYNEQFFGPGTRLTVL.

The rearrangement joins TRBV7-2 to TRBJ1-3; no clear D gene. Germline lookup yields CDR1 SGHTA and CDR2 FQGNSA. The ends were cut back, 0 bases at V and 4 bases at J, with 4 bases in the middle. The CDR3 extends over 13 amino acids. The chain's CDR3 is CASSLAAGNTIYF. CDR3 bases: TGTGCCAGCAGCTTAGCGGCAGGAAACACCATATATTTT.

The chain has TRBV4-1 and TRBJ2-7; D possibly corresponds to TRBD2 (6 bases). The V end was cut by 6 bases, the J end by 0 bases, with 15 bases between. This CDR3 is built from 15 residues. Germline CDR1 reads MGHRA; CDR2 reads YSYEKL. CDR3 sequence reads: CASRLDPGLSYEQYF. Here the CDR3 DNA reads TGCGCCAGCAGGTTGGACCCGGGACTCTCCTACGAGCAGTACTTC.

The V and J genes are TRBV10-2 and TRBJ2-1, with TRBD2 matching over 9 bases. The ends lost 4 bases at V and 8 bases at J; junction bases unmatched: 3. The CDR3 spans 13 residues. The germline V gene encodes CDR1 WSHSY and CDR2 SAAADI. The CDR3 DNA sequence: TGCGCCAGCAGTGGGACTAGCGAGGATGAGCAGTTCTTC. This translates into CASSGTSEDEQFF.